The TCR beta chain under discussion was sequenced for a study of T cells in Graves' hyperthyroidism and ophthalmopathy. An approximately 10 ml volume of fresh peripheral blood provided the PBMCs. Per germline, CDR1 SQVTM and CDR2 ANQGSEA. The CDR3 has 12 amino acids. V lost 3 bases and J 8 bases, leaving 13 bases between the germline ends. There are many counts of this clonotype. Amplification of TCR beta CDR3 regions was performed using RNA transcripts as template. First-round RT-PCR of the TCR CDR3 relied on the HTBI primer set. One entry per CDR3 protein, called by TCRdb with MiXCR from the multiplex PCR reads. The sample lists more than 500,000 distinct CDR3 sequences, 12% to 15% occurring once.

Sequencing used blood. The chain is built from TRBV29-1 and TRBJ1-2, with D possibly matching TRBD1 (5 bases). This clonotype was sampled from a woman aged 40 to 49 with Graves' hyperthyroidism. The CDR3 coding sequence is TGCAGCGTTGAGAAGGGGAGGGAAGGCTACACCTTC. Protein product: CSVEKGREGYTF.